This T cell receptor (beta chain) was observed in a study of response to subunit inactivated influenza vaccine. V dropped 4 bases and J dropped 1 base, with 10 bases sitting between them. The CDR3 loop spans 13 amino acids. Germline CDR1 SQVTM, CDR2 ANQGSEA. TCRdb reprocessed the RT-PCR reads with MiXCR, giving one entry per CDR3 protein. This table has under 550,000 distinct CDR3 sequences, less than 7.5% appearing once. This clonotype occurred many times. The source is a man aged 45 to 75 who received an inactivated influenza vaccine. The sample in question was PBMCs from blood, obtained roughly 24 months after vaccination. V gene TRBV29-1 combines with J gene TRBJ1-1, with D tentatively TRBD1 (6 bases). The DNA of the CDR3 is TGCAGCGTTGGAACAGGGTCGAACACTGAAGCTTTCTTT. This gives the protein CSVGTGSNTEAFF.